Described below is a single T cell receptor beta chain sequence and its context. Measured with immunoSEQ multiplex PCR; TCRdb has only the in-frame clones, and not every one. The sample lists about 83,000 clones; under 95% were seen once. The CDR3 runs to 14 residues. Trimming stripped 4 bases from V and 5 bases from J, with 15 bases between. Germline V gene data show CDR1 as MGHDK and CDR2 as SYGVNS. The data originate from a study of technical replicates of blood from a handful of donors. The chain carries TRBV25-1 and TRBJ2-7, with D possibly TRBD1 on 7 matching bases. The sample consisted of T cells isolated from PBMCs. The sequence derives from a human donor in good health. CDR3 protein: CASSGQGLLHEQYF. The CDR3 bases are TGTGCCAGCAGTGGACAGGGACTTCTTCACGAGCAGTACTTC.